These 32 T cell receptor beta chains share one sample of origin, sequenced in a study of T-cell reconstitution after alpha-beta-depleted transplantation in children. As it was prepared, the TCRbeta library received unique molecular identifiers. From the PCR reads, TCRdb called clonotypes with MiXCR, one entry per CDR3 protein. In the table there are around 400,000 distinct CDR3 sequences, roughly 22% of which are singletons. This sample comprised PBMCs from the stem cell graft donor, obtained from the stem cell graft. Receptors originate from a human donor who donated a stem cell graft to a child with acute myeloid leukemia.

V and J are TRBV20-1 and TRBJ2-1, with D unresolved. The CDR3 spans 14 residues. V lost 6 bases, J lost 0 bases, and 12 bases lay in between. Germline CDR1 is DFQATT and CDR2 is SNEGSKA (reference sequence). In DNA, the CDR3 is TGCAGTGCGCGACCAGAGAGCTCCTACAATGAGCAGTTCTTC. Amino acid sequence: CSARPESSYNEQFF.

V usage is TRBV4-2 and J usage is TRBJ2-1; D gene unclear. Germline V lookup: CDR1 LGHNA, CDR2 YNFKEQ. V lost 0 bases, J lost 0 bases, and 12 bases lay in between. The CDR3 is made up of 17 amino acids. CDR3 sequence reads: CASSQEVRISSYNEQFF. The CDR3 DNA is TGTGCCAGCAGCCAAGAGGTTCGGATAAGCTCCTACAATGAGCAGTTCTTC.

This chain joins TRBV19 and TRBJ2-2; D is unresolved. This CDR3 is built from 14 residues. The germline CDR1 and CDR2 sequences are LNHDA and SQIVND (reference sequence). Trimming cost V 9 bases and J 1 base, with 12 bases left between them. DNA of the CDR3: TGTGCCAGCCAGATGGACCGGAACACCGGGGAGCTGTTTTTT. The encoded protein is CASQMDRNTGELFF.

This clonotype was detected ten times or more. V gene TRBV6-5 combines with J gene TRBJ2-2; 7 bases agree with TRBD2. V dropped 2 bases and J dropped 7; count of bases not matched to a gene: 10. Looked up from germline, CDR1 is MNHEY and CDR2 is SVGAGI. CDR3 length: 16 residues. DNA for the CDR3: TGTGCCAGCAGTTACCTTAAGCGGGACCCTGTCGGGGAGCTGTTTTTT. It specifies CASSYLKRDPVGELFF.

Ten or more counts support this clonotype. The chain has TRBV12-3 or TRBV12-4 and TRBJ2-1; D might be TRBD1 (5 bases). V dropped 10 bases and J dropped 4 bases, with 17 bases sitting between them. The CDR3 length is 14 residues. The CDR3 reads CAIQTAQPYNEQFF. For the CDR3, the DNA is TGTGCCATTCAGACAGCACAACCGTACAATGAGCAGTTCTTC.

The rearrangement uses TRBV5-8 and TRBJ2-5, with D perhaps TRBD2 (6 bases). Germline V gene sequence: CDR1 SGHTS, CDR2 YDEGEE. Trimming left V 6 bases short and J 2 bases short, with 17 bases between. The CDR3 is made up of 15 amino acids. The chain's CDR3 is CASTPGVGHQETQYF. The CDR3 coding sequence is TGTGCCAGCACCCCGGGAGTGGGTCATCAAGAGACCCAGTACTTC.

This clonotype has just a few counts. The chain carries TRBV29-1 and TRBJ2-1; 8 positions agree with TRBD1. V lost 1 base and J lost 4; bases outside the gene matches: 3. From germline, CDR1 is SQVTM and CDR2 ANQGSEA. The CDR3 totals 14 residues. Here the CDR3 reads CSVEGQGAYNEQFF. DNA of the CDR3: TGCAGCGTTGAAGGTCAGGGGGCTTACAATGAGCAGTTCTTC.

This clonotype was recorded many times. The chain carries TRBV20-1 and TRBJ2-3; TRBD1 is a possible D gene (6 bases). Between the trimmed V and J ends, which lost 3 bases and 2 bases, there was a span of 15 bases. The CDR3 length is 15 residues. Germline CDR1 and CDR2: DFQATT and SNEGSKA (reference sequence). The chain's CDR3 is CSAREPDRYTDTQYF. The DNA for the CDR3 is TGCAGTGCTAGGGAACCCGACAGGTACACAGATACGCAGTATTTT.

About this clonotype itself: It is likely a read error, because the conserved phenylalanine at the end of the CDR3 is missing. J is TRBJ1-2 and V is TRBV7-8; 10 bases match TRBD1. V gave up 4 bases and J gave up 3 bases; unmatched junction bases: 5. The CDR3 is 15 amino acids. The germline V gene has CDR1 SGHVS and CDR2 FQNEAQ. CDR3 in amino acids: CASSSRQGAHYGYTS. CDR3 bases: TGTGCCAGCAGCTCACGACAGGGGGCTCACTATGGCTACACCTCC.

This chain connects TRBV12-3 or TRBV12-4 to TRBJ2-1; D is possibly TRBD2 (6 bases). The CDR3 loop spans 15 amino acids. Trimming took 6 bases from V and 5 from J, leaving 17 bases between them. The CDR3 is CASRELAWSHNEQFF. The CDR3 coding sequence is TGTGCCAGCAGGGAGCTAGCGTGGTCCCACAATGAGCAGTTCTTC.

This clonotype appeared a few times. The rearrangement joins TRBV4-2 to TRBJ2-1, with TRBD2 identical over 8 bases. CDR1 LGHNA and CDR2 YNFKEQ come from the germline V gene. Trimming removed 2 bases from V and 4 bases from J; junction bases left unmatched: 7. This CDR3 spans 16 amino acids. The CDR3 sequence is CASSQMTSVLYNEQFF. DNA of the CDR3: TGTGCCAGCAGCCAAATGACTAGCGTCCTTTACAATGAGCAGTTCTTC.

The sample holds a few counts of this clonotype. This CDR3 reads CASSLVAGDRVFREQYF. CDR3 DNA sequence: TGTGCCAGCAGCTTGGTGGCCGGGGACAGGGTCTTCCGCGAGCAGTACTTC. The gene calls are TRBV5-5 and TRBJ2-7; TRBD1 matches at 9 bases. The trim removed 0 bases at V and 6 bases at J, leaving 13 bases unmatched. Germline values: CDR1 SGHKS, CDR2 YYEKEE (reference sequence). The CDR3 covers 17 residues.

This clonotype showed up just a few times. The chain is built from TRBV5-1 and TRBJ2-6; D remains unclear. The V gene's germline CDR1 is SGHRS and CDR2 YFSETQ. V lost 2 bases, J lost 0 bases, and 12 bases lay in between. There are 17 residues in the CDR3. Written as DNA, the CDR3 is TGCGCCAGCAGCTTCACACAATCCCTCTCTGGGGCCAACGTCCTGACTTTC. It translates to CASSFTQSLSGANVLTF. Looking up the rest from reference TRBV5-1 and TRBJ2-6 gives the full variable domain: KAGVTQTPRYLIKTRGQQVTLSCSPISGHRSVSWYQQTPGQGLQFLFEYFSETQRNKGNFPGRFSGRQFSNSRSEMNVSTLELGDSALYLCASSFTQSLSGANVLTFGAGSRLTVL.

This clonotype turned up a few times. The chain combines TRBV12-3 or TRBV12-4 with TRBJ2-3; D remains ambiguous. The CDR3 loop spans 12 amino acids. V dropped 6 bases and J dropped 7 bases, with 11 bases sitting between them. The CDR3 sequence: CASSPSLYTQYF. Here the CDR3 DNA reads TGTGCCAGCAGCCCGTCCCTATATACGCAGTATTTT.

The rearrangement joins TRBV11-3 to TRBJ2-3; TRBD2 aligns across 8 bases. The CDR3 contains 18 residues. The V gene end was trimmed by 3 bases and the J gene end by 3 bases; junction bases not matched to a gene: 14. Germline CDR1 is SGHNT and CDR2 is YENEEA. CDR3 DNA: TGTGCCAGCAGCTTTGGGGCCCAAGAGGGCGGGAGGACAGATACGCAGTATTTT. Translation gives CASSFGAQEGGRTDTQYF. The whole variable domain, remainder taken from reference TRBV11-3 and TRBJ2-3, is EAGVVQSPRYKIIEKKQPVAFWCNPISGHNTLYWYLQNLGQGPELLIRYENEEAVDDSQLPKDRFSAERLKGVDSTLKIQPAELGDSAVYLCASSFGAQEGGRTDTQYFGPGTRLTVL.

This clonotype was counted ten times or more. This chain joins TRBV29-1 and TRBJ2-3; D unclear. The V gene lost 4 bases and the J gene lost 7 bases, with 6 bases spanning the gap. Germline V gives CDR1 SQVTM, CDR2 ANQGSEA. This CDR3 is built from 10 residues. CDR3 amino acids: CSVVDYTQYF. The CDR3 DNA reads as TGCAGCGTTGTCGACTATACGCAGTATTTT.

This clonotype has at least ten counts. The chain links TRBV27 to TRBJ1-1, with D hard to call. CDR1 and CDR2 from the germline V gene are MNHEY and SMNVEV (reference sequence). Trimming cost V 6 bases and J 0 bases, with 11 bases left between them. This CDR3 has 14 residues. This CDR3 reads CASSPWTVNTEAFF. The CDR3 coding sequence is TGTGCCAGCAGCCCGTGGACGGTGAACACTGAAGCTTTCTTT.

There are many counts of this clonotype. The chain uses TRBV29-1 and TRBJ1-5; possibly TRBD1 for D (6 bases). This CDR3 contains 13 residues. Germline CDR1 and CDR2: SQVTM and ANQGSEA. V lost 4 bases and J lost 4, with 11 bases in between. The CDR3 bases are TGCAGCGTTGGAGGACAGCTGAATCAGCCCCAGCATTTT. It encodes CSVGGQLNQPQHF. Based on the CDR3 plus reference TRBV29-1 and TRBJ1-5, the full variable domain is SAVISQKPSRDICQRGTSLTIQCQVDSQVTMMFWYRQQPGQSLTLIATANQGSEATYESGFVIDKFPISRPNLTFSTLTVSNMSPEDSSIYLCSVGGQLNQPQHFGDGTRLSIL.

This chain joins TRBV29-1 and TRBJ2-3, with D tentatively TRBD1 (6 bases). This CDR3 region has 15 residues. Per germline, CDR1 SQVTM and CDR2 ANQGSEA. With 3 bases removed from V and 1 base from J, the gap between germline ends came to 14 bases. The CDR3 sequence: CSVDPTGMGTDTQYF. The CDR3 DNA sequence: TGCAGCGTTGACCCTACAGGGATGGGCACAGATACGCAGTATTTT.

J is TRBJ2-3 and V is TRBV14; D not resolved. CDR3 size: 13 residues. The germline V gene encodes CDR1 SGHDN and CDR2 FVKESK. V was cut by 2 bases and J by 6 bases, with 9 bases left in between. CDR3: CASSQTRLDTQYF. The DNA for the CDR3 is TGTGCCAGCAGCCAAACCCGGCTGGATACGCAGTATTTT. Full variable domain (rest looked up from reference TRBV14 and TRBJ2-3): EAGVTQFPSHSVIEKGQTVTLRCDPISGHDNLYWYRRVMGKEIKFLLHFVKESKQDESGMPNNRFLAERTGGTYSTLKVQPAELEDSGVYFCASSQTRLDTQYFGPGTRLTVL.

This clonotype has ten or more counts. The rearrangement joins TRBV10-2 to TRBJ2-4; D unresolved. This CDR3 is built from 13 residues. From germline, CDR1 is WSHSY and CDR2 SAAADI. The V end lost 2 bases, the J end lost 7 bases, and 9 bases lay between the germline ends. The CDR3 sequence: CASSERTPNIQYF. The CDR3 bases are TGCGCCAGCAGTGAGCGGACGCCTAACATTCAGTACTTC.

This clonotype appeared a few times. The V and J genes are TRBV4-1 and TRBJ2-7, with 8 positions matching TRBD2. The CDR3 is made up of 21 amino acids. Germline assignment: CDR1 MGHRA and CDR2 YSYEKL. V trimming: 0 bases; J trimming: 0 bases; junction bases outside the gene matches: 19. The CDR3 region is CASSQELGGWREVGNSYEQYF. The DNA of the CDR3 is TGCGCCAGCAGCCAAGAGTTGGGAGGTTGGCGGGAGGTCGGCAACTCCTACGAGCAGTACTTC.

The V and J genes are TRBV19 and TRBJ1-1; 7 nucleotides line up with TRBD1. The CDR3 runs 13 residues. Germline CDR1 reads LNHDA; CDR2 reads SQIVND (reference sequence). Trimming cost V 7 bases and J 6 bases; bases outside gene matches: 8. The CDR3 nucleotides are TGTGCCAGTACCGACCCTACAGGGGCTGAAGCTTTCTTT. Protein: CASTDPTGAEAFF.

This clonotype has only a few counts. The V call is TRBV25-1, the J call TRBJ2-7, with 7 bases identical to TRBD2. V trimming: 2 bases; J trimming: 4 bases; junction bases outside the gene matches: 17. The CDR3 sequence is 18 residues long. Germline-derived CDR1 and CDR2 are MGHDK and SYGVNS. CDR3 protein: CASSETPSRRTSIYEQYF. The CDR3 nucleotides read TGTGCCAGCAGTGAAACTCCGTCTCGTAGGACTAGTATTTACGAGCAGTACTTC.

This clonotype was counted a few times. The CDR3 region is CASSAQIGLAGYNEQFF. The CDR3 region has the DNA TGTGCCAGCAGCGCGCAGATTGGACTAGCGGGTTACAATGAGCAGTTCTTC. The J gene is TRBJ2-1, the V gene TRBV7-2, with 11 bases matching TRBD2. CDR1 is SGHTA and CDR2 is FQGNSA in the germline V gene. The CDR3 is made up of 17 amino acids. V was pared by 5 bases and J by 4 bases, with 10 bases of the junction left unmatched.

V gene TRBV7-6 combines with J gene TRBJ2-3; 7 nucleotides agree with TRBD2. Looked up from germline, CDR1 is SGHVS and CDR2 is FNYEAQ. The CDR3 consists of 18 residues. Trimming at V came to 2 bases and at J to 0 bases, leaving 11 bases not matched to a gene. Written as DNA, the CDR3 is TGTGCCAGCAGCTTACGAAAGCTAGCGGAGCCTAGCACAGATACGCAGTATTTT. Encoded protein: CASSLRKLAEPSTDTQYF.

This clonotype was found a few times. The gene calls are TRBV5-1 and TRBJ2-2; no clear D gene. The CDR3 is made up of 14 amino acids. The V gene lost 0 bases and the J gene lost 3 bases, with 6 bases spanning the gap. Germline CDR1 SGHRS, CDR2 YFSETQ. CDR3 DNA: TGCGCCAGCAGCTTGGCTTTTGACACCGGGGAGCTGTTTTTT. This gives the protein CASSLAFDTGELFF.

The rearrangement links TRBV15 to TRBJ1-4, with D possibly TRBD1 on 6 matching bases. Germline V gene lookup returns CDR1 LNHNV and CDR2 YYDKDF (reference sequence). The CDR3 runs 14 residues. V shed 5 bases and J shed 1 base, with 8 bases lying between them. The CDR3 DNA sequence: TGTGCCACCAGCCGGGGGCAAACTAATGAAAAACTGTTTTTT. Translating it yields CATSRGQTNEKLFF.

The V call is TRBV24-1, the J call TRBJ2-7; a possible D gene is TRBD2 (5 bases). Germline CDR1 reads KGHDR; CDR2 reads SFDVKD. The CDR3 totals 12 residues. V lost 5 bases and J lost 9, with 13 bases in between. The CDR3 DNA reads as TGTGCCACCAGTGCGAGGGAACAACGGCAGTACTTC. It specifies CATSAREQRQYF.

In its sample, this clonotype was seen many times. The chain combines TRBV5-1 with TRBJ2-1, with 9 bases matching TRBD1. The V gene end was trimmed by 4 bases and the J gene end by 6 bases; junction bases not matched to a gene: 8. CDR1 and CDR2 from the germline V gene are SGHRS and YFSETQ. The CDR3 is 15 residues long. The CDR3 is CASSPAGTGINEQFF. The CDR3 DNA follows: TGCGCCAGCAGCCCGGCCGGGACAGGGATCAATGAGCAGTTCTTC.

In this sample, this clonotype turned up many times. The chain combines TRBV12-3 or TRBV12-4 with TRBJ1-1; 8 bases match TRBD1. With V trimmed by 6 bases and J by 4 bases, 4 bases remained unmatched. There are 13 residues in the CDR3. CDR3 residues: CASSRGLGTEAFF. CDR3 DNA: TGTGCCAGCAGCAGGGGGCTGGGCACTGAAGCTTTCTTT.

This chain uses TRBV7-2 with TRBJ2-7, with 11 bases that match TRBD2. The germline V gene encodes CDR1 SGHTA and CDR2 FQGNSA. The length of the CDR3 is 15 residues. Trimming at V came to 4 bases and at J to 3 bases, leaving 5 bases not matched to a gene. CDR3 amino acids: CASSSLTSGIYEQYF. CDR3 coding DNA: TGTGCCAGCAGCTCCCTGACTAGCGGGATCTACGAGCAGTACTTC.